The 27 T cell receptor beta chains below come from one sample, sequenced in a study of blood T cell repertoires in COVID-19. Data came from immunoSEQ multiplex PCR; TCRdb stores just in-frame clones and leaves some out. Among 60,000 to 75,000 clones listed, approximately 79% were seen once. Sequences were obtained from peripheral blood. The receptors derive from a woman in her sixties or seventies with acute or convalescent COVID-19.

The chain uses TRBV9 and TRBJ2-1; possible D gene TRBD2, 6 bases. Germline V gene lookup returns CDR1 SGDLS and CDR2 YYNGEE. This CDR3 spans 14 amino acids. V lost 4 bases, J lost 7 bases, and 15 bases lay in between. CDR3: CASSPLAGLNEQFF. CDR3 sequence (DNA): TGTGCCAGCAGCCCCCTGGCCGGACTAAATGAGCAGTTCTTC.

This rearrangement joins TRBV9 to TRBJ2-5; 7 bases fit TRBD2. Germline CDR1 is SGDLS and CDR2 is YYNGEE. The CDR3 is 14 amino acids. V shed 0 bases, J shed 4 bases, and the junction held 3 bases outside the gene matches. CDR3 in DNA: TGTGCCAGCAGCGTAGTGAGCGGGGCAGAGACCCAGTACTTC. Its protein is CASSVVSGAETQYF.

This chain joins TRBV15 and TRBJ2-7; 7 bases match TRBD1. V shed 1 base and J 3 bases; nucleotides not matched to a gene: 0. The CDR3 sequence is 13 residues long. Per the germline V gene, CDR1 is LNHNV and CDR2 is YYDKDF (reference sequence). The CDR3 reads CATSRGDSYEQYF. CDR3 nucleotide sequence: TGTGCCACCAGCAGAGGGGACAGCTACGAGCAGTACTTC.

The V call is TRBV29-1, the J call TRBJ2-7, with TRBD1 identical over 9 bases. Germline values: CDR1 SQVTM, CDR2 ANQGSEA. V lost 5 bases and J lost 1; bases outside the gene matches: 6. This CDR3 is built from 14 residues. In DNA, the CDR3 is TGCAGCGTTCGCCCGGGACAGGGTTCCTACGAGCAGTACTTC. Translating gives CSVRPGQGSYEQYF.

The chain recombines TRBV27 with TRBJ2-4; maybe TRBD2 (5 bases). Trimming took 4 bases from V and 0 from J, leaving 7 bases between them. CDR3 size: 14 residues. The germline V gene encodes CDR1 MNHEY and CDR2 SMNVEV (reference sequence). Written as DNA, the CDR3 is TGTGCCAGCAGTTCGGCGGGAGCCAAAAACATTCAGTACTTC. This translates into CASSSAGAKNIQYF.

The rearrangement uses TRBV13 and TRBJ1-1, with TRBD1 matching over 9 bases. J lost 0 bases, V lost 4 bases, and 6 bases had no gene match. CDR1 and CDR2 (germline): PRHDT, FYEKMQ (reference sequence). There are 16 residues in the CDR3. The CDR3, as DNA: TGTGCCAGCAGCTCCGGGACAGGGCTACTGAACACTGAAGCTTTCTTT. Amino acid sequence: CASSSGTGLLNTEAFF.

As to this clone: Other nucleotide sequences in the sample specify the same CDR3. The chain links TRBV2 to TRBJ1-1, with 10 nucleotides matching TRBD1. The ends lost 2 bases at V and 5 bases at J; junction bases unmatched: 2. Germline V gives CDR1 SNHLY, CDR2 FYNNEI. The CDR3 loop spans 14 amino acids. This CDR3 reads CASSERDRGTEAFF. DNA of the CDR3: TGTGCCAGCAGTGAAAGGGACAGGGGAACTGAAGCTTTCTTT.

The gene calls are TRBV2 and TRBJ1-4; D is unclear. The CDR3 spans 12 residues. V was shortened by 8 bases and J by 8 bases, with 12 bases between the two germline ends. The germline V gene encodes CDR1 SNHLY and CDR2 FYNNEI. CDR3 nucleotide sequence: TGTGCCAGCGGTCGCGGAGGGGAAAAACTGTTTTTT. As protein: CASGRGGEKLFF.

This chain joins TRBV4-2 and TRBJ2-1; D is unresolved. Between the trimmed V and J ends, which lost 1 base and 10 bases, there was a span of 5 bases. CDR3 length equals 11 residues. In germline, CDR1 is LGHNA, CDR2 YNFKEQ. The CDR3 sequence is CASSQAQEQFF. The CDR3 coding sequence is TGTGCCAGCAGCCAAGCACAGGAGCAGTTCTTC.

The V gene is TRBV5-1, the J gene TRBJ2-3, with 9 bases matching TRBD2. This CDR3 has 17 residues. The germline gives CDR1 SGHRS, CDR2 YFSETQ. Losses at the gene ends were 0 bases for V and 5 bases for J; bases not matched to a gene: 10. DNA of the CDR3: TGCGCCAGCAGCTTGGCCCACCTAGCGGGGACATTAGATACGCAGTATTTT. Translation: CASSLAHLAGTLDTQYF.

CDR3 protein: CASSLRQILNTIYF. CDR3 DNA sequence: TGTGCCAGCAGTTTAAGACAGATTCTAAACACCATATATTTT. The V and J genes are TRBV28 and TRBJ1-3; weak D call: TRBD1 (5 bases). Germline values: CDR1 MDHEN, CDR2 SYDVKM. Trimming cost V 2 bases and J 6 bases, with 11 bases left between them. The CDR3 runs to 14 residues.

J is TRBJ1-6 and V is TRBV7-8; a weak D match, TRBD1 (5 bases). This CDR3 spans 18 amino acids. Germline V gives CDR1 SGHVS, CDR2 FQNEAQ. Trimming cost V 5 bases and J 5 bases, with 22 bases left between them. The CDR3: CASSPRQTLKKNNSPLHF. The CDR3 DNA sequence: TGTGCCAGCAGCCCGAGACAGACCCTTAAGAAAAATAATTCACCCCTCCACTTT.

This clone has only one observation. This chain joins TRBV28 and TRBJ2-6; 8 nucleotides match TRBD1. Trimming took 6 bases from V and 4 from J; bases not matched to a gene: 5. Germline-derived CDR1 and CDR2 are MDHEN and SYDVKM. The CDR3 is made up of 15 amino acids. The CDR3 sequence: CASRFRGLGANVLTF. The CDR3 coding sequence is TGTGCCAGCAGATTCAGGGGGCTGGGGGCCAACGTCCTGACTTTC.

The rearrangement uses TRBV7-9 and TRBJ2-5; 7 positions agree with TRBD2. In germline, CDR1 is SEHNR, CDR2 FQNEAQ (reference sequence). The V and J ends lost 5 bases and 5 bases, in that order; junction bases with no gene match: 11. This CDR3 region has 15 residues. The CDR3 DNA follows: TGTGCCAGCAGCCCCCCAGCGGGGTTGTTGGAGACCCAGTACTTC. It codes for CASSPPAGLLETQYF.

The chain is built from TRBV11-3 and TRBJ2-5; the D gene is possibly TRBD1 (6 bases). Trimming took off 2 bases at V and 2 bases at J, with 15 bases between the two ends. Germline CDR1 SGHNT, CDR2 YENEEA. This CDR3 region has 16 residues. CDR3 in amino acids: CASSLKIGQTQETQYF. The CDR3 bases are TGTGCCAGCAGCTTAAAGATAGGACAGACTCAAGAGACCCAGTACTTC.

The J gene is TRBJ1-2, the V gene TRBV19; 7 bases line up with TRBD1. CDR1 and CDR2 from the germline V gene are LNHDA and SQIVND (reference sequence). The CDR3 spans 14 residues. J gave up 11 bases and V 3 bases, and 12 bases lay outside the gene matches. The CDR3 reads CASSMWTGPVGYTF. CDR3 DNA: TGTGCCAGTAGTATGTGGACAGGCCCGGTGGGGTACACCTTC. Full variable domain (remainder filled in from reference TRBV19 and TRBJ1-2): DGGITQSPKYLFRKEGQNVTLSCEQNLNHDAMYWYRQDPGQGLRLIYYSQIVNDFQKGDIAEGYSVSREKKESFPLTVTSAQKNPTAFYLCASSMWTGPVGYTFGSGTRLTVV.

The J gene is TRBJ1-6, the V gene TRBV3-1 (or the pseudogene TRBV3-2); 9 nucleotides agree with TRBD1. Germline assignment: CDR1 LGHDT and CDR2 YNNKEL (reference sequence). The CDR3 contains 15 residues. The V and J ends lost 5 bases and 10 bases, in that order; junction bases with no gene match: 9. The CDR3 region is CASSSGTGTLSPLHF. In DNA, the CDR3 is TGTGCCAGCAGCTCCGGGACAGGGACGTTGTCACCCCTCCACTTT.

The rearrangement links TRBV5-4 to TRBJ2-5; D unresolved. Deletions cut 0 bases from V and 7 bases from J, with 4 bases between. CDR1 and CDR2 from the germline V gene are SGHNT and YYREEE (reference sequence). This CDR3 contains 11 residues. The CDR3 sequence is CASSLAGTQYF. As DNA, the CDR3 is TGTGCCAGCAGCTTGGCGGGGACCCAGTACTTC.

The chain has TRBV28 and TRBJ1-4; D is unclear. The CDR3 is made up of 14 amino acids. Germline V CDR1 and CDR2: MDHEN, SYDVKM. Trimming pared 3 bases from V and 1 base from J, leaving 6 bases between. In nucleotides, the CDR3 is TGTGCCAGCAGTTTGCGGGTAACTAATGAAAAACTGTTTTTT. This translates into CASSLRVTNEKLFF.

In this sample, this clone turned up once. This chain uses TRBV19 with TRBJ2-7; TRBD1 matches at 8 bases. The length of the CDR3 is 12 residues. Germline V lookup: CDR1 LNHDA, CDR2 SQIVND (reference sequence). J was trimmed by 6 bases and V by 3 bases; bases with no gene match: 1. CDR3 in amino acids: CASSIDRGEQYF. Here the CDR3 DNA reads TGTGCCAGTAGTATCGACAGGGGCGAGCAGTACTTC.

This clone appeared a single time. The genes are TRBV6-5 and TRBJ1-2, with 8 positions matching TRBD1. This CDR3 is 13 amino acids long. Trimming removed 4 bases from V and 10 bases from J; junction bases left unmatched: 8. Germline CDR1 reads MNHEY; CDR2 reads SVGAGI. For the CDR3, the DNA is TGTGCCAGCAGTTCCCACCTGACAGGGGTCTACACCTTC. Its protein product is CASSSHLTGVYTF.

The chain couples TRBV25-1 to TRBJ1-3; 7 bases are shared with TRBD1. In germline, CDR1 is MGHDK, CDR2 SYGVNS. J lost 4 bases, V lost 7 bases, and 4 bases had no gene match. The CDR3 spans 13 residues. CDR3 in DNA: TGTGCCAGCACCCGGGGACAGGGAAACACCATATATTTT. Its protein product is CASTRGQGNTIYF. The complete variable domain, with remaining parts taken from reference TRBV25-1 and TRBJ1-3, reads EADIYQTPRYLVIGTGKKITLECSQTMGHDKMYWYQQDPGMELHLIHYSYGVNSTEKGDLSSESTVSRIRTEHFPLTLESARPSHTSQYLCASTRGQGNTIYFGEGSWLTVV.

The chain links TRBV7-2 to TRBJ2-7; TRBD1 matches 10 bases. Germline CDR1 reads SGHTA; CDR2 reads FQGNSA. This CDR3 is built from 16 residues. J was trimmed by 4 bases and V by 2 bases; bases with no gene match: 8. CDR3 DNA: TGTGCCAGCAGCTTAATAATCCGACAGGGGGCTTACGAGCAGTACTTC. Protein product: CASSLIIRQGAYEQYF.

This clone was found a few times. This sequence joins TRBV7-2 and TRBJ1-6; D is possibly TRBD1 (5 bases). This CDR3 region has 13 residues. The germline gives CDR1 SGHTA, CDR2 FQGNSA. Trimming shortened V by 5 bases and J by 7 bases, and 9 bases separated the two germline ends. The CDR3 DNA follows: TGTGCCAGCAGCGTAAGACAGAATTCACCCCTCCACTTT. As protein: CASSVRQNSPLHF. The full variable domain, completed using reference TRBV7-2 and TRBJ1-6, is GAGVSQSPSNKVTEKGKDVELRCDPISGHTALYWYRQSLGQGLEFLIYFQGNSAPDKSGLPSDRFSAERTGGSVSTLTIQRTQQEDSAVYLCASSVRQNSPLHFGNGTRLTVT.

This chain uses TRBV7-9 with TRBJ1-4; D call uncertain. Germline V gives CDR1 SEHNR, CDR2 FQNEAQ (reference sequence). This CDR3 contains 14 residues. V lost 5 bases and J lost 0, with 7 bases in between. DNA of the CDR3: TGTGCCAGCAGCCCTTCTGCAACTAATGAAAAACTGTTTTTT. Translating it yields CASSPSATNEKLFF.

This chain links TRBV2 with TRBJ2-3; TRBD2 matches 7 bases. The germline gives CDR1 SNHLY, CDR2 FYNNEI. CDR3 length: 13 residues. With V trimmed by 7 bases and J by 3 bases, 4 bases remained unmatched. The CDR3 DNA is TGTGCCAGCAAACTAGCGCGTACAGATACGCAGTATTTT. It specifies CASKLARTDTQYF.

This sequence joins TRBV2 and TRBJ2-5, with 9 bases matching TRBD1. Unmatched junction bases numbered 6, after V lost 8 bases and J lost 5 bases. Per the germline V gene, CDR1 is SNHLY and CDR2 is FYNNEI. CDR3 length: 13 amino acids. The CDR3 DNA reads as TGTGCCAGCGCGACCGGGACAGGGGAGACCCAGTACTTC. Residues: CASATGTGETQYF.